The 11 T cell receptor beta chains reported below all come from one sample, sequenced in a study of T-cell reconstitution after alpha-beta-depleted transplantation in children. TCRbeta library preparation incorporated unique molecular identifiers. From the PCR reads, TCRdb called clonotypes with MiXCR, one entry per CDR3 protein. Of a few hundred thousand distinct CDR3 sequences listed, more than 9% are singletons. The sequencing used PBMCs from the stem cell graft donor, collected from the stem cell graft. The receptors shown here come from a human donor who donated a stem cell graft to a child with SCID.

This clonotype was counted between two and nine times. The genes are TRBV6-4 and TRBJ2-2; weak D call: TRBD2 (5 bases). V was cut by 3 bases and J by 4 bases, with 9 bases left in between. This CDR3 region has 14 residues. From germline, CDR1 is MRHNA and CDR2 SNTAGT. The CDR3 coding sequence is TGTGCCAGCAGTGAAACGGGGTTCACCGGGGAGCTGTTTTTT. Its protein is CASSETGFTGELFF.

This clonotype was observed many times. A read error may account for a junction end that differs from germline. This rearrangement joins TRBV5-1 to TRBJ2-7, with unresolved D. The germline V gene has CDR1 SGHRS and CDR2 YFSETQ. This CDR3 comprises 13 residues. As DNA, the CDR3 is TGTGCCAGCAGTTTAGTTTCTAGCTACGAGCAGTACTTC. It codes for CASSLVSSYEQYF.

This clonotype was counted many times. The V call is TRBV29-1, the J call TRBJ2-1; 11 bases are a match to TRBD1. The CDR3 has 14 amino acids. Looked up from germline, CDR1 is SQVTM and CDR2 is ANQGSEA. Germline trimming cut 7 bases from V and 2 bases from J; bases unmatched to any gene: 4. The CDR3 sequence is CSALGQGAYNEQFF. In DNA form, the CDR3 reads TGCAGCGCATTGGGACAGGGGGCCTACAATGAGCAGTTCTTC.

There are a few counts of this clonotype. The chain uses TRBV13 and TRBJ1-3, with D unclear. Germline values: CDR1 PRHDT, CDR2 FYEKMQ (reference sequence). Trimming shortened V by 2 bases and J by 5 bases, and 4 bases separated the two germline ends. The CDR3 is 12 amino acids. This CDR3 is CASSLRRNTIYF. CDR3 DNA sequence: TGTGCCAGCAGCTTAAGGAGAAACACCATATATTTT.

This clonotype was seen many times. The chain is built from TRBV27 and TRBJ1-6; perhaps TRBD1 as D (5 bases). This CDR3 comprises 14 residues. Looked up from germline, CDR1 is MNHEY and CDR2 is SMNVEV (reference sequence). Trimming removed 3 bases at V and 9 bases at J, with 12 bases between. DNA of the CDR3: TGTGCCAGCAGTTTCAGAGGGGAGGGTTCACCCCTCCACTTT. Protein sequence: CASSFRGEGSPLHF.

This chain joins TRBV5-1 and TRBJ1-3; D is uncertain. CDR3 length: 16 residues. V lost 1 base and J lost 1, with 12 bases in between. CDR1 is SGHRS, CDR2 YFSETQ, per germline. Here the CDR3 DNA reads TGCGCCAGCAGCTTGTATCCGCAGACTTCTGGAAACACCATATATTTT. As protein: CASSLYPQTSGNTIYF. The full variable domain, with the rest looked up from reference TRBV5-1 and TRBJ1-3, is KAGVTQTPRYLIKTRGQQVTLSCSPISGHRSVSWYQQTPGQGLQFLFEYFSETQRNKGNFPGRFSGRQFSNSRSEMNVSTLELGDSALYLCASSLYPQTSGNTIYFGEGSWLTVV.

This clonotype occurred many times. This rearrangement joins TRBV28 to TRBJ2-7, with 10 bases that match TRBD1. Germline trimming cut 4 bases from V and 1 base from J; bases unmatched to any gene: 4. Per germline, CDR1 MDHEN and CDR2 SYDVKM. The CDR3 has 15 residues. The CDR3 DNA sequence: TGTGCCAGCAGTTCGGGGACAGGGGTATCCTACGAGCAGTACTTC. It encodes CASSSGTGVSYEQYF.

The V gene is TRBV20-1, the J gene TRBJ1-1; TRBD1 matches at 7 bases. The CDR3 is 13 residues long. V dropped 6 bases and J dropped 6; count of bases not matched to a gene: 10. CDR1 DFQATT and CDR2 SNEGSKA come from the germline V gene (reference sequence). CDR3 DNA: TGCAGTGCAGAAGGGACAGACCGACCTGAAGCTTTCTTT. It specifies CSAEGTDRPEAFF.

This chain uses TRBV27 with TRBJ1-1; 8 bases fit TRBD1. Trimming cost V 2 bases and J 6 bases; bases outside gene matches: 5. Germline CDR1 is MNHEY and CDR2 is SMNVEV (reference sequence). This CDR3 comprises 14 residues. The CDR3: CASSLGQGAAEAFF. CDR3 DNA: TGTGCCAGCAGTTTAGGGCAGGGGGCCGCTGAAGCTTTCTTT.

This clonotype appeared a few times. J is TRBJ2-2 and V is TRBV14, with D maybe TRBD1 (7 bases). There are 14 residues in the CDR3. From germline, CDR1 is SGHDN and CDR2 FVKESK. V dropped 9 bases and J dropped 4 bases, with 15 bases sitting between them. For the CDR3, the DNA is TGTGCCAGTGGCGGACAGGAGGGCACCGGGGAGCTGTTTTTT. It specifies CASGGQEGTGELFF.

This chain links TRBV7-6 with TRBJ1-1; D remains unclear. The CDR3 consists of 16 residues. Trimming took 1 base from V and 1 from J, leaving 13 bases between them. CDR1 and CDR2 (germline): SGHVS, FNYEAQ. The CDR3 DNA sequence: TGTGCCAGCAGCTTAGGTAGAATATCTCGGAACACTGAAGCTTTCTTT. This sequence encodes CASSLGRISRNTEAFF.